The clone carrying this T cell receptor beta chain is deemed medium-sized by its frequency. Its antigen is unidentified. Naive CD8+ T lymphocytes were specified as CD45RO-CCR7+CD27+CD95-. This entry is derived from a study of CXCR3-negative and CXCR3-positive naive CD8 T cells. Whole-study results and caveats: Relative to CXCR3-negative naive cells, CXCR3-positive naive cells had more hydrophobic TRB CDR3s.

Germline V gene lookup returns CDR1 DFQATT and CDR2 SNEGSKA (reference sequence). The CDR3 is 12 amino acids. All TRB cDNA libraries came from 5' RACE performed with UMI labels. Reprocessing the 5' RACE reads, TCRdb reports a single entry for every CDR3 protein and omits DNA. The sample includes roughly 6,900 distinct CDR3 sequences. V and J are TRBV20-1 and TRBJ2-5. This receptor was taken from a human donor in good health. Some clones in this sample may be carry-over from other donors' samples. What was sequenced was naive CXCR3- CD8+ T cells from blood. Noted subset: CD45RO-CCR7+CD27+CD95- naive CD8+ T cells lacking CXCR3 (TNR3-). The CDR3: CSATWSEETQYF.